One T cell receptor (beta chain) is described in this entry. Germline lookup yields CDR1 WNHNN and CDR2 SYGVQD (reference sequence). The CDR3 length is 12 residues. Trimming removed 6 bases from V and 5 bases from J, with 10 bases in between. This entry comes from a study of blood T cell repertoires in COVID-19. Study background: From the United States, Italy and Spain came samples of acute and convalescent COVID-19. In each case, the material was cDNA or gDNA derived from T cells, B-cell-depleted T cells, or PBMCs.

Using immunoSEQ multiplex PCR, the repertoire was profiled, and TCRdb retains in-frame clones only, with some absent. Altogether 100,000 or so clones are present, about 89% being singletons, with the ten largest covering around 16%. The TCR originated in a man aged 50 or older with acute or convalescent COVID-19. Sequenced input: peripheral blood. This sequence joins TRBV10-1 and TRBJ2-5; TRBD1 might be the D (6 bases). The CDR3 DNA reads as TGCGCCAGCAGCAGGGGTTCGGAGACCCAGTACTTC. Encoded protein: CASSRGSETQYF.